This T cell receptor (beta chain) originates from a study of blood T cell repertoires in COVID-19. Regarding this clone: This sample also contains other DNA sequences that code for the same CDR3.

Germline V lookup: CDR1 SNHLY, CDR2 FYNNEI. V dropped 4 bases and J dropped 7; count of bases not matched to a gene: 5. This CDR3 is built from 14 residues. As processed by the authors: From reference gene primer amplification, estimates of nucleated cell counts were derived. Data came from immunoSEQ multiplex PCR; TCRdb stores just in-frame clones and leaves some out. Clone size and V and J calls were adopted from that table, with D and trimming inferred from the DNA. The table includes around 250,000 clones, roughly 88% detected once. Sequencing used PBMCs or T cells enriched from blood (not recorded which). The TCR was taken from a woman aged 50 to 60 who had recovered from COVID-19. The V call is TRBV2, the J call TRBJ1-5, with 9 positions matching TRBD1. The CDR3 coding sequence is TGTGCCAGCAGTGTCGACAGGGGGAACCAGCCCCAGCATTTT. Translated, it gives CASSVDRGNQPQHF.